This T cell receptor (beta chain) was sequenced for a study of blood T cell repertoires in COVID-19. At the level of the study: The samples span acute and convalescent COVID-19 from the United States, Italy and Spain. PBMCs, B-cell-depleted T cells, or T cells provided the cDNA or gDNA that made up the material.

Profiling relied on immunoSEQ multiplex PCR, and the TCRdb table lists in-frame clones only, not all of them. The sample includes about 210,000 clones, 65% to 90% of them seen just once. Trimming removed 0 bases from V and 2 bases from J; junction bases left unmatched: 9. CDR3 length equals 18 residues. CDR1 and CDR2 (germline): MNHNS, SASEGT. The chain combines TRBV6-1 with TRBJ2-5, with 10 bases fitting TRBD2. The material sequenced was PBMCs or T cells enriched from blood (not recorded which). The TCR sequence derives from a woman in her fifties or sixties with acute COVID-19. The CDR3 here is CASSEALLLAGVQETQYF. The CDR3 DNA reads TGTGCCAGCAGTGAAGCTCTACTGCTAGCGGGGGTACAAGAGACCCAGTACTTC.